This passage covers 19 T cell receptor beta chains from one sample sequenced in a study of molecular identifiers for immune sequencing clone quantification. TCRdb re-called the PCR reads with MiXCR, one entry per CDR3 protein. The table records about 40,000 distinct CDR3 sequences, roughly 24% of them present only once. Sequences were obtained from naive CD8+ T cells from blood, with Jurkat cell RNA spiked in. The subset was: FACS-sorted CD8+CD4-CCR7+CD45RA+ naive T cells. The receptors were gathered from a human donor in good health. Some libraries in this study had Jurkat cell RNA spiked in.

Ten or more counts support this clonotype. The chain uses TRBV6-5 and TRBJ2-1, with D uncertain. V was trimmed by 2 bases and J by 1 base, leaving 6 bases between them. CDR1 is MNHEY, CDR2 SVGAGI, per germline. The CDR3 length is 14 residues. The CDR3 nucleotides are TGTGCCAGCAGTTACGTAAATTCCTACAATGAGCAGTTCTTC. Amino acids: CASSYVNSYNEQFF.

This clonotype has only a few counts. The chain has TRBV4-1 and TRBJ2-1; 9 nucleotides match TRBD1. CDR1 is MGHRA and CDR2 is YSYEKL in the germline V gene. The CDR3 loop spans 15 amino acids. Trimming removed 4 bases from V and 5 bases from J; junction bases left unmatched: 6. DNA of the CDR3: TGCGCCAGCAGCCCTCGGGACAGGGATAACAATGAGCAGTTCTTC. Residues: CASSPRDRDNNEQFF.

This clonotype was seen at least ten times. The rearrangement uses TRBV2 and TRBJ2-1, with D maybe TRBD2 (5 bases). V was trimmed by 6 bases and J by 9 bases, leaving 15 bases between them. Germline V gives CDR1 SNHLY, CDR2 FYNNEI. The CDR3 is 13 residues long. This CDR3 is CASRNDGEREQFF. CDR3 DNA sequence: TGTGCCAGCAGGAATGACGGGGAACGTGAGCAGTTCTTC.

Of note for this clonotype: A much larger clone differs from this one at a single base, so this may be a read error. No conserved phenylalanine or tryptophan is present at the end of the CDR3, so a read error is the likely explanation. The chain employs TRBV5-1 and TRBJ2-3; D is perhaps TRBD1 (5 bases). V was pared by 7 bases and J by 1 base, with 16 bases between. The CDR3 spans 15 residues. From germline, CDR1 is SGHRS and CDR2 YFSETQ. CDR3 nucleotides: TGCGCCAGCCTCGTGGGGCTCCGAGGCACAGATACGCAGTATTTA. This codes for CASLVGLRGTDTQYL.

The chain has TRBV5-1 and TRBJ2-7; TRBD1 might be the D (6 bases). The V end was cut by 2 bases, the J end by 2 bases, with 14 bases between. The CDR3 is 15 amino acids. Germline CDR1 SGHRS, CDR2 YFSETQ. The CDR3 DNA reads TGCGCCAGCAGCTTATCCGGGACACCAGCCTACGAGCAGTACTTC. It yields the protein CASSLSGTPAYEQYF.

This clonotype was detected many times. The rearrangement links TRBV19 to TRBJ2-1; the D is unclear. V lost 5 bases and J lost 5, with 22 bases in between. The length of the CDR3 is 17 residues. Per the germline V gene, CDR1 is LNHDA and CDR2 is SQIVND (reference sequence). The CDR3 here is CASSWRSSNPPNNEQFF. The CDR3 DNA reads as TGTGCCAGTAGTTGGCGGTCGTCAAACCCTCCCAACAATGAGCAGTTCTTC.

Remarks on this clonotype: A much more abundant neighbour one base away suggests this may be a read error. J is TRBJ2-1 and V is TRBV25-1, with D perhaps matching TRBD1 (6 bases). V was cut by 5 bases and J by 4 bases, with 12 bases left in between. The CDR3 is 14 residues long. CDR1 MGHDK and CDR2 SYGVNS come from the germline V gene. CDR3 loop: CASSFAGVYNEQFF. The CDR3 DNA follows: TGTGCCAGCAGTTTCGCAGGGGTGTACAATGAGCAGTTCTTC.

This clonotype was seen repeatedly, ten times or more. V usage is TRBV5-8 and J usage is TRBJ2-7, with D uncertain. This CDR3 is 10 amino acids long. V gave up 2 bases and J gave up 7 bases, with 4 bases separating them. Per the germline V gene, CDR1 is SGHTS and CDR2 is YDEGEE. The CDR3 spells CASSLREQYF. The CDR3 DNA sequence: TGTGCCAGCAGCTTAAGAGAGCAGTACTTC.

This clonotype was detected ten times or more. The V gene is TRBV11-2, the J gene TRBJ2-3; D uncertain. CDR1 and CDR2 from the germline V gene are SGHAT and FQNNGV. There are 15 residues in the CDR3. The V gene lost 3 bases and the J gene lost 0 bases, with 10 bases spanning the gap. The CDR3 sequence is CASSFFPDSTDTQYF. The CDR3 DNA reads TGTGCCAGCAGCTTTTTTCCGGACAGCACAGATACGCAGTATTTT.

This clonotype showed up many times. This rearrangement joins TRBV6-5 to TRBJ1-1; D is perhaps TRBD1 (5 bases). There are 14 residues in the CDR3. Between the trimmed V and J ends, which lost 6 bases and 5 bases, there was a span of 16 bases. Germline V gene data show CDR1 as MNHEY and CDR2 as SVGAGI. CDR3 in amino acids: CASSYGGGLTEAFF. The DNA of the CDR3 is TGTGCCAGCAGCTATGGGGGGGGGTTGACTGAAGCTTTCTTT.

This clonotype came up many times. The gene calls are TRBV4-3 and TRBJ2-1; D gene unclear. CDR1 and CDR2 from the germline V gene are LGHNA and YSLEER. The CDR3 has 16 residues. V dropped 0 bases and J dropped 0 bases, with 9 bases sitting between them. The CDR3 sequence: CASSQDSGPSYNEQFF. For the CDR3, the DNA is TGCGCCAGCAGCCAAGATTCGGGCCCCTCCTACAATGAGCAGTTCTTC.

A word on this clonotype: This may arise from a read error, as a much more abundant clone is one base away. J is TRBJ2-2 and V is TRBV3-1; D perhaps matches TRBD2 (7 bases). The V gene lost 2 bases and the J gene lost 3 bases, with 19 bases spanning the gap. The CDR3 is made up of 18 amino acids. The germline gives CDR1 LGHDT, CDR2 YNNKEL (reference sequence). The CDR3 region has the DNA TGTGCCAGCAGCCAAACCGGGGGGCCGGAACTCGACACCGGGGAGCTGTTTTTT. This gives the protein CASSQTGGPELDTGELFF.

This clonotype was seen just once. A single base separates this from a much larger clone, so it may be a read error. Given the absence of the conserved phenylalanine or tryptophan at the CDR3 end, a read error is likely. This sequence joins TRBV6-5 and TRBJ2-7; the D is unclear. The CDR3 has 15 amino acids. V was clipped by 5 bases and J by 0 bases, with 14 bases between them. Germline V gene sequence: CDR1 MNHEY, CDR2 SVGAGI. The DNA for the CDR3 is TGTGCCAGCAGTCAGGCCAACACTCGCTCCTACGAGCAGTACATC. Translated, it gives CASSQANTRSYEQYI.

As concerns this clonotype: A much larger clone differs by one base, so this may be a read error. The V gene is TRBV6-5, the J gene TRBJ2-1; D unclear. Germline assignment: CDR1 MNHEY and CDR2 SVGAGI. The CDR3 is 13 amino acids. In nucleotides, the CDR3 is TGTGCCAGCAGTTACTCGAGCTCCAATGAGCAGGTCTTC. This sequence encodes CASSYSSSNEQVF.

The chain is built from TRBV12-3 or TRBV12-4 and TRBJ1-5, with unresolved D. The CDR3 covers 13 residues. The ends were cut back, 3 bases at V and 5 bases at J, with 8 bases in the middle. The CDR3 coding sequence is TGTGCCAGCAGTTTGGGCGGGTATCAGCCCCAGCATTTT. This codes for CASSLGGYQPQHF.

This clonotype has at least ten counts. The V and J genes are TRBV14 and TRBJ2-1; D gene ambiguous. With 4 bases removed from V and 5 bases from J, the gap between germline ends came to 6 bases. Germline CDR1 and CDR2: SGHDN and FVKESK. The CDR3 runs 12 residues. Here the CDR3 reads CASSLGHNEQFF. Here the CDR3 DNA reads TGTGCCAGCAGCCTCGGCCACAATGAGCAGTTCTTC.

The rearrangement joins TRBV21-1 to TRBJ2-7. TRBV21-1 is described as a pseudogene. This CDR3 has 17 residues. The CDR3 DNA is TGTGCCAGCAGCAAAGAAAGAACGGACCTTTTTGGGTACGAGCAGTACTTC. Translating it yields CASSKERTDLFGYEQYF.

On this clonotype itself: Compared with germline, one end of the junction differs, possibly owing to a read error. The chain combines TRBV5-3 with TRBJ2-1; D is unresolved. TRBV5-3 is labeled an ORF, and its function is uncertain. The length of the CDR3 is 15 residues. The CDR3 spells CASSFLGGPGDEQFF. CDR3 sequence (DNA): TGTGCCAGCAGCTTCCTCGGCGGCCCAGGCGATGAGCAGTTCTTC.

A note on this clonotype: This could be a read error, since a much larger clone is one nucleotide away. J is TRBJ2-1 and V is TRBV4-1, with 9 positions matching TRBD2. This CDR3 is built from 16 residues. Germline V gives CDR1 MGHRA, CDR2 YSYEKL. CDR3 DNA sequence: TGCGCCAGCAGCCAAGATGAGCTAGCGGGGTACAATGGGCAGTTCTTC. Its translation is CASSQDELAGYNGQFF.